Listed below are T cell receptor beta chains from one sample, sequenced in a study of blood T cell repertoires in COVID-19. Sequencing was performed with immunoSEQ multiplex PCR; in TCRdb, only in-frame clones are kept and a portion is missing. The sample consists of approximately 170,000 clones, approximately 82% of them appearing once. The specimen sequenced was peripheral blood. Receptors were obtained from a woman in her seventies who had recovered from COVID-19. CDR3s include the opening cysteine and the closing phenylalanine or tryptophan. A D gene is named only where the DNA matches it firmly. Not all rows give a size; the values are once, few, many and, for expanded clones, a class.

CDR3 DNA: TGTGCCTGGAGTGTTTTTAGGGGCCAGGGGTACCCTGAAGCTTTCTTT
CDR3 protein: CAWSVFRGQGYPEAFF
D gene: .
J gene: TRBJ1-1
clone size: .
V gene: TRBV30

CDR3 DNA: TGTGCCAGCAGCTTCGGACAGTTCCTCTATGGCTACACCTTC
CDR3 protein: CASSFGQFLYGYTF
D gene: .
J gene: TRBJ1-2
clone size: .
V gene: TRBV7-9

CDR3 DNA: TGTGCCAGCAGTCCCTGGGCAGGGGGGACTGAAGCTTTCTTT
CDR3 protein: CASSPWAGGTEAFF
D gene: TRBD1
J gene: TRBJ1-1
clone size: .
V gene: TRBV6-5

CDR3 DNA: TGTGCCAGCATAGCGGCGGGCTATGGCTACACCTTC
CDR3 protein: CASIAAGYGYTF
D gene: .
J gene: TRBJ1-2
clone size: .
V gene: TRBV12-3/TRBV12-4

CDR3 DNA: TGTGCCAGCTCACTGGACAGGGTTGGTTACGAGCAGTACTTC
CDR3 protein: CASSLDRVGYEQYF
D gene: TRBD1
J gene: TRBJ2-7
clone size: .
V gene: TRBV18

CDR3 DNA: TGTGCCAGTAGTGCCCAGGACTCAGACTACGAGCAGTACTTC
CDR3 protein: CASSAQDSDYEQYF
D gene: .
J gene: TRBJ2-7
clone size: once
V gene: TRBV19

CDR3 DNA: TGCAGCGTTCGACAGAACCTGAACACTGAAGCTTTCTTT
CDR3 protein: CSVRQNLNTEAFF
D gene: .
J gene: TRBJ1-1
clone size: .
V gene: TRBV29-1

CDR3 DNA: TGTGCCAGCCGAGGTGGGGCCGGGGGGCTGGGAGAAAAACTGTTTTTT
CDR3 protein: CASRGGAGGLGEKLFF
D gene: .
J gene: TRBJ1-4
clone size: .
V gene: TRBV27

CDR3 DNA: TGTGCCAGCAGCCAGGGGCTAGTCGGCGAGCAGTACTTC
CDR3 protein: CASSQGLVGEQYF
D gene: .
J gene: TRBJ2-7
clone size: .
V gene: TRBV3-1/TRBV3-2

CDR3 DNA: TGTGCCAGCAGCCGATCCCGACAGGGACGAACTGAAGCTTTCTTT
CDR3 protein: CASSRSRQGRTEAFF
D gene: TRBD1
J gene: TRBJ1-1
clone size: .
V gene: TRBV6-2/TRBV6-3

CDR3 DNA: TGTGCCTGGAGAGCCGCGGCCCTCCACTTT
CDR3 protein: CAWRAAALHF
D gene: .
J gene: TRBJ1-6
clone size: .
V gene: TRBV30

CDR3 DNA: TGTGCCAGTAGTATGTGGGATCCGCCCGCAGGGGGTCGCCGCGCGGAGCAGTACTTC
CDR3 protein: CASSMWDPPAGGRRAEQYF
D gene: TRBD1
J gene: TRBJ2-7
clone size: .
V gene: TRBV19

CDR3 DNA: TGTGCCATCAGTGACCCGGTGTATGGAATCGGCAGGGGGCCAGGAGATACGCAGTATTTT
CDR3 protein: CAISDPVYGIGRGPGDTQYF
D gene: TRBD1
J gene: TRBJ2-3
clone size: once
V gene: TRBV10-3

CDR3 DNA: TGCGCCAGCAACCCCAGGGGGCCGGGCACCGGGGAGCTGTTTTTT
CDR3 protein: CASNPRGPGTGELFF
D gene: TRBD1
J gene: TRBJ2-2
clone size: .
V gene: TRBV5-1

CDR3 DNA: TGTGCCAGCACCCGTGGGCTTTATCAGCCCCAGCATTTT
CDR3 protein: CASTRGLYQPQHF
D gene: .
J gene: TRBJ1-5
clone size: few
V gene: TRBV13

CDR3 DNA: TGCAGCGTTGGAGGCGGCAATGAGCAGTTCTTC
CDR3 protein: CSVGGGNEQFF
D gene: .
J gene: TRBJ2-1
clone size: .
V gene: TRBV29-1

CDR3 DNA: TGTGCCAGCAGCCAACCGGCAGCGGGTAAGGGCTACACCTTC
CDR3 protein: CASSQPAAGKGYTF
D gene: .
J gene: TRBJ1-2
clone size: .
V gene: TRBV3-1/TRBV3-2

CDR3 DNA: TGTGCCAGCACCCCGGCGGTTGAAGCTTTCTTT
CDR3 protein: CASTPAVEAFF
D gene: .
J gene: TRBJ1-1
clone size: .
V gene: TRBV12-3/TRBV12-4

CDR3 DNA: TGTGCCAGCAGCCAAGATTATCCCGCTAGCGGGACCTACAATGAGCAGTTCTTC
CDR3 protein: CASSQDYPASGTYNEQFF
D gene: TRBD2
J gene: TRBJ2-1
clone size: .
V gene: TRBV3-1/TRBV3-2

CDR3 DNA: TGCGCCAGCAGCCAATCCGGACAGGGCGGCAGCAATCAGCCCCAGCATTTT
CDR3 protein: CASSQSGQGGSNQPQHF
D gene: TRBD1
J gene: TRBJ1-5
clone size: once
V gene: TRBV4-1

CDR3 DNA: TGTGCCAGCAGCCGAACGGAGGACGAGCAGTACTTC
CDR3 protein: CASSRTEDEQYF
D gene: .
J gene: TRBJ2-7
clone size: .
V gene: TRBV3-1/TRBV3-2

CDR3 DNA: TGTGCCAGCACCCCGGGCCGAGGGGACAACGGGCAGGGTACTGAAGCTTTCTTT
CDR3 protein: CASTPGRGDNGQGTEAFF
D gene: .
J gene: TRBJ1-1
clone size: .
V gene: TRBV21-1

CDR3 DNA: TGTGCCTGGGAACCCGGGAGTCGGAATCAGCCCCAGCATTTT
CDR3 protein: CAWEPGSRNQPQHF
D gene: .
J gene: TRBJ1-5
clone size: .
V gene: TRBV30

CDR3 DNA: TGTGCCAGCAGTGTGGACAGTCTAAATCAGCCCCAGCATTTT
CDR3 protein: CASSVDSLNQPQHF
D gene: .
J gene: TRBJ1-5
clone size: once
V gene: TRBV2

CDR3 DNA: TGTGCCACCGCAGGGGGCTATTCACCCCTCCACTTT
CDR3 protein: CATAGGYSPLHF
D gene: TRBD1
J gene: TRBJ1-6
clone size: .
V gene: TRBV28

CDR3 DNA: TGTGCCAGCAGCCGGCGGGGGGCCCGCACAGATACGCAGTATTTT
CDR3 protein: CASSRRGARTDTQYF
D gene: TRBD2
J gene: TRBJ2-3
clone size: .
V gene: TRBV7-3